These 13 T cell receptor beta chains originate from one sample sequenced in a study of monozygotic twins with cystic fibrosis. Clones were read by immunoSEQ multiplex PCR, and TCRdb kept only the in-frame ones, dropping some. The data show around 30,000 clones, roughly 96% seen once. The sample taken for sequencing was blood. Source of these receptors: a girl aged 2 to 10 with cystic fibrosis.

V is TRBV30 and J is TRBJ1-3; D remains ambiguous. V shed 0 bases and J shed 0 bases, with 9 bases lying between them. The germline CDR1 and CDR2 sequences are GTSNPN and SVGIG (reference sequence). The CDR3 sequence is 15 residues long. In nucleotides, the CDR3 is TGTGCCTGGAGTGTACCCCCAAGCTCTGGAAACACCATATATTTT. Its protein is CAWSVPPSSGNTIYF.

The CDR3 nucleotides read TGTGCCAGCAGCTTGACTGAAGAGACCCAGTACTTC. It yields the protein CASSLTEETQYF. V is TRBV7-8 and J is TRBJ2-5; D is unclear. CDR1 is SGHVS, CDR2 FQNEAQ, per germline. The ends were cut back, 3 bases at V and 3 bases at J, with 5 bases in the middle. This CDR3 spans 12 amino acids.

The chain uses TRBV2 and TRBJ2-3, with D perhaps given as TRBD1 or TRBD2 (6 bases each). Per the germline V gene, CDR1 is SNHLY and CDR2 is FYNNEI. V was cut by 5 bases and J by 4 bases, with 19 bases left in between. The CDR3 is 16 amino acids. This chain's CDR3 is CASSQNAGGAPDTQYF. CDR3 bases: TGTGCCAGCAGTCAAAACGCCGGGGGCGCGCCAGATACGCAGTATTTT.

The sample holds one count of this clone. This chain joins TRBV28 and TRBJ1-2; D may be TRBD1 (5 bases). Germline CDR1 reads MDHEN; CDR2 reads SYDVKM. V lost 2 bases and J 1 base, leaving 20 bases between the germline ends. CDR3 length: 18 amino acids. The CDR3: CASSLGWGDGKINYGYTF. CDR3 DNA sequence: TGTGCCAGCAGTTTAGGCTGGGGGGACGGAAAGATTAACTATGGCTACACCTTC.

The chain recombines TRBV6-5 with TRBJ2-5; no definite D call. The CDR3 is 15 residues long. CDR1 and CDR2 (germline): MNHEY, SVGAGI. V was clipped by 4 bases and J by 4 bases, with 16 bases between them. Here the CDR3 DNA reads TGTGCCAGCAGTTCTTCCGGTCCGTGGAGAGAGACCCAGTACTTC. This codes for CASSSSGPWRETQYF.

The rearrangement links TRBV29-1 to TRBJ1-1, with D perhaps TRBD1 (5 bases). Germline values: CDR1 SQVTM, CDR2 ANQGSEA. The CDR3 runs 15 residues. Between the trimmed V and J ends, which lost 0 bases and 4 bases, there was a span of 15 bases. CDR3: CSVEDPYGARTEAFF. DNA of the CDR3: TGCAGCGTTGAAGATCCCTATGGGGCACGCACTGAAGCTTTCTTT.

The chain combines TRBV4-1 with TRBJ2-7, with D hard to call. Per germline, CDR1 MGHRA and CDR2 YSYEKL. This CDR3 is 12 amino acids long. V was cut by 0 bases and J by 5 bases, with 5 bases left in between. The CDR3 loop is CASSQDPHEQYF. CDR3 sequence (DNA): TGCGCCAGCAGCCAAGACCCGCACGAGCAGTACTTC.

V is TRBV19 and J is TRBJ1-5; a possible D gene is TRBD1 (5 bases). CDR1 is LNHDA, CDR2 SQIVND, per germline (reference sequence). Trimming shortened V by 3 bases and J by 3 bases, and 12 bases separated the two germline ends. The CDR3 is 15 amino acids. The CDR3 here is CASSIVRGDNQPQHF. The CDR3 DNA sequence: TGTGCCAGTAGTATTGTTAGGGGAGACAATCAGCCCCAGCATTTT. The whole variable domain, filled in from reference TRBV19 and TRBJ1-5, reads DGGITQSPKYLFRKEGQNVTLSCEQNLNHDAMYWYRQDPGQGLRLIYYSQIVNDFQKGDIAEGYSVSREKKESFPLTVTSAQKNPTAFYLCASSIVRGDNQPQHFGDGTRLSIL.

V gene TRBV2 combines with J gene TRBJ2-2, with unresolved D. CDR1 and CDR2 (germline): SNHLY, FYNNEI. V was trimmed by 7 bases and J by 2 bases, leaving 11 bases between them. The CDR3 has 14 amino acids. This CDR3 reads CASTNGRNTGELFF. The CDR3 region has the DNA TGTGCCAGCACCAACGGCCGAAACACCGGGGAGCTGTTTTTT.

This chain uses TRBV5-1 with TRBJ2-7; 13 bases are shared with TRBD2. Germline assignment: CDR1 SGHRS and CDR2 YFSETQ. V lost 4 bases, J lost 2 bases, and 6 bases stayed unmatched. The CDR3 length is 16 residues. In DNA, the CDR3 is TGCGCCAGCAGCGATACTAGCGGGAGGGCTACCTACGAGCAGTACTTC. Translation: CASSDTSGRATYEQYF. The full variable domain, its missing parts supplied by reference TRBV5-1 and TRBJ2-7, is KAGVTQTPRYLIKTRGQQVTLSCSPISGHRSVSWYQQTPGQGLQFLFEYFSETQRNKGNFPGRFSGRQFSNSRSEMNVSTLELGDSALYLCASSDTSGRATYEQYFGPGTRLTVT.

The gene calls are TRBV5-1 and TRBJ2-3; no clear D gene. The CDR3 loop spans 13 amino acids. CDR1 and CDR2 from the germline V gene are SGHRS and YFSETQ. Trimming took off 2 bases at V and 7 bases at J, with 11 bases between the two ends. In DNA, the CDR3 is TGCGCCAGCAGCTTTAGGGATTGGTATACGCAGTATTTT. Protein product: CASSFRDWYTQYF.

The genes are TRBV5-4 and TRBJ2-5; D is unclear. The closer fit of TRBJ2-7 to the DNA end suggests the J call may be wrong. The CDR3 extends over 13 amino acids. Germline lookup yields CDR1 SGHNT and CDR2 YYREEE (reference sequence). The CDR3 coding sequence is TGTGCCAGCAGCTGGATGGGGTACTACGAGCAGTACTTC. Protein product: CASSWMGYYEQYF.

The chain couples TRBV13 to TRBJ1-1; tentative D call: TRBD1 (5 bases). The CDR3 consists of 13 residues. Germline-derived CDR1 and CDR2 are PRHDT and FYEKMQ (reference sequence). V was pared by 0 bases and J by 10 bases, with 12 bases between. CDR3 residues: CASSLGRQGVAFF. The CDR3 bases are TGTGCCAGCAGCTTAGGCCGGCAGGGCGTAGCTTTCTTT.